The 27 T cell receptor beta chains below all came from one sample that was sequenced in a study of blood T cell repertoires in COVID-19. This table comes from immunoSEQ multiplex PCR, and its TCRdb copy is limited to in-frame clones, with some not included. The repertoire includes 380,000 or so clones, 88% of them detected once, and over 0.9% sits in the top ten. Sequencing used PBMCs or T cells enriched from blood (not recorded which). Every receptor here comes from a woman aged 30 to 39 with acute COVID-19.

The rearrangement uses TRBV3-1 (or the pseudogene TRBV3-2) and TRBJ1-4; 8 nucleotides match TRBD1. The CDR3 is 15 amino acids. V was clipped by 1 base and J by 7 bases; unmatched bases: 5. Germline CDR1 and CDR2: LGHDT and YNNKEL (reference sequence). The CDR3 DNA reads as TGTGCCAGCAGCCAAGGATTCGGACAGGGTGAAAAACTGTTTTTT. It translates to CASSQGFGQGEKLFF.

The chain uses TRBV6-2 or TRBV6-3 and TRBJ1-6; D unclear. Germline CDR1 and CDR2: MNHEY and SVGEGT. The CDR3 spans 18 residues. The V and J ends lost 0 bases and 9 bases respectively, with 21 bases between them. CDR3 amino acids: CASSYSFSPAGGSSPLHF. CDR3 DNA: TGTGCCAGCAGTTACTCGTTTTCCCCCGCCGGAGGTAGTTCACCCCTCCACTTT.

The chain uses TRBV24-1 and TRBJ1-4, with D possibly TRBD1 on 5 matching bases. Trimming removed 7 bases from V and 5 bases from J, with 16 bases in between. The CDR3 has 15 amino acids. CDR1 and CDR2 from the germline V gene are KGHDR and SFDVKD. CDR3 sequence (DNA): TGTGCCACCAGCTCTTCCGGGGGGGGAAATGAAAAACTGTTTTTT. This translates into CATSSSGGGNEKLFF.

The V gene is TRBV28, the J gene TRBJ1-6; D is possibly TRBD1 (5 bases). Trimming removed 6 bases at V and 7 bases at J, with 16 bases between. The CDR3 loop spans 15 amino acids. CDR1 is MDHEN and CDR2 is SYDVKM in the germline V gene. DNA of the CDR3: TGTGCCAGCAGCGGTCCGGGACTGGTCAATTCACCCCTCCACTTT. Its protein is CASSGPGLVNSPLHF.

This chain joins TRBV6-5 and TRBJ2-3; D uncertain. Deletions cut 5 bases from V and 2 bases from J, with 5 bases between. CDR1 MNHEY and CDR2 SVGAGI come from the germline V gene. The CDR3 sequence is 12 residues long. The CDR3 reads CASSPYTDTQYF. CDR3 coding DNA: TGTGCCAGCAGTCCCTACACAGATACGCAGTATTTT.

This chain connects TRBV7-2 to TRBJ2-4, with D perhaps matching TRBD1 (5 bases). V was cut by 4 bases and J by 12 bases, with 19 bases left in between. CDR3 length: 14 residues. CDR1 and CDR2 from the germline V gene are SGHTA and FQGNSA. The CDR3 reads CASSSQGVRSNQYF. The CDR3 region has the DNA TGTGCCAGCAGCTCACAAGGGGTTCGCAGCAATCAGTACTTC.

The chain couples TRBV6-1 to TRBJ2-3; 8 positions agree with TRBD1. Germline CDR1 is MNHNS and CDR2 is SASEGT. The V gene end was trimmed by 2 bases and the J gene end by 3 bases; junction bases not matched to a gene: 4. The CDR3 covers 15 residues. In DNA, the CDR3 is TGTGCCAGCAGTGAACAAAGGACAGGGACAGATACGCAGTATTTT. This codes for CASSEQRTGTDTQYF.

With regard to this clone: In the same sample, other DNA sequences code for this CDR3. This chain links TRBV24-1 with TRBJ2-1, with 9 positions matching TRBD2. Trimming removed 0 bases from V and 4 bases from J; junction bases left unmatched: 6. Germline assignment: CDR1 KGHDR and CDR2 SFDVKD. The CDR3 runs to 17 residues. Here the CDR3 reads CATSDLRASGAYNEQFF. DNA of the CDR3: TGTGCCACCAGTGATTTGAGAGCTAGCGGGGCTTACAATGAGCAGTTCTTC.

The CDR3 is CAWSPDRNHGYTF. CDR3 DNA sequence: TGTGCCTGGAGCCCGGACAGAAACCATGGCTACACCTTC. V gene TRBV30 combines with J gene TRBJ1-2; tentative D call: TRBD1 (6 bases). The CDR3 contains 13 residues. V lost 3 bases to trimming and J lost 6 bases, with 14 bases between them. Per germline, CDR1 GTSNPN and CDR2 SVGIG (reference sequence).

This chain uses TRBV6-5 with TRBJ1-2; tentatively, D is TRBD1 (6 bases). Germline V gene sequence: CDR1 MNHEY, CDR2 SVGAGI. The CDR3 runs to 14 residues. V shed 6 bases and J shed 3 bases, with 14 bases lying between them. CDR3 region: CASRKTGFDYGYTF. CDR3 in DNA: TGTGCCAGCAGAAAAACAGGGTTCGACTATGGCTACACCTTC.

The chain is built from TRBV6-1 and TRBJ1-1; D not resolved. This CDR3 is 14 amino acids long. Germline CDR1 is MNHNS and CDR2 is SASEGT. V was clipped by 1 base and J by 11 bases, with 17 bases between them. CDR3 sequence (DNA): TGTGCCAGCAGTGAAGGCTTCTCGAGGTCTAGGGCTTTCTTT. Its translation: CASSEGFSRSRAFF.

This clone has just one count. The chain recombines TRBV4-1 with TRBJ1-6; TRBD1 is a possible D gene (6 bases). This CDR3 is built from 17 residues. Germline loops: CDR1 MGHRA, CDR2 YSYEKL. Trimming shortened V by 6 bases and J by 0 bases, and 15 bases separated the two germline ends. The CDR3 protein is CASRRGLGFSYNSPLHF. For the CDR3, the DNA is TGCGCCAGCAGGAGGGGGTTGGGATTCTCCTATAATTCACCCCTCCACTTT.

In its sample, this clone was seen a few times. The chain combines TRBV6-5 with TRBJ1-1; D may be TRBD1 (5 bases). V lost 8 bases and J lost 1, with 11 bases in between. Germline V gives CDR1 MNHEY, CDR2 SVGAGI. This CDR3 contains 13 residues. Here the CDR3 DNA reads TGTGCCAGCGGCAGGACACCGAACACTGAAGCTTTCTTT. Protein product: CASGRTPNTEAFF.

The CDR3 is CASSLGQNQPQHF. In DNA form, the CDR3 reads TGTGCCAGCAGCCTCGGACAGAATCAGCCCCAGCATTTT. The V call is TRBV7-8, the J call TRBJ1-5; TRBD1 might be the D (6 bases). V lost 5 bases and J lost 4, with 9 bases in between. Germline V gives CDR1 SGHVS, CDR2 FQNEAQ. The CDR3 has 13 residues. Full variable domain (remainder filled in from reference TRBV7-8 and TRBJ1-5): GAGVSQSPRYKVAKRGQDVALRCDPISGHVSLFWYQQALGQGPEFLTYFQNEAQLDKSGLPSDRFFAERPEGSVSTLKIQRTQQEDSAVYLCASSLGQNQPQHFGDGTRLSIL.

In this sample, this clone turned up a few times. The genes are TRBV24-1 and TRBJ2-7; 7 positions agree with TRBD1. The germline gives CDR1 KGHDR, CDR2 SFDVKD. Germline trimming cut 1 base from V and 0 bases from J; bases unmatched to any gene: 8. CDR3 length: 17 residues. The CDR3 sequence: CATSDFPTGRSSYEQYF. The CDR3 bases are TGTGCCACCAGTGATTTCCCGACAGGGCGGAGCTCCTACGAGCAGTACTTC.

The CDR3 spells CASSPTLSGTNNEQFF. As DNA, the CDR3 is TGCGCCAGCAGCCCAACATTGAGCGGGACAAACAATGAGCAGTTCTTC. This chain uses TRBV5-1 with TRBJ2-1; D might be TRBD2 (7 bases). CDR1 SGHRS and CDR2 YFSETQ come from the germline V gene. V gave up 4 bases and J gave up 5 bases, with 19 bases separating them. CDR3 length: 16 amino acids.

The chain links TRBV19 to TRBJ1-1; D is ambiguous. CDR3 length equals 14 residues. The V gene lost 0 bases and the J gene lost 1 base, with 6 bases spanning the gap. Germline CDR1 and CDR2: LNHDA and SQIVND (reference sequence). CDR3 sequence reads: CASSIDAGNTEAFF. DNA for the CDR3: TGTGCCAGTAGTATAGATGCCGGGAACACTGAAGCTTTCTTT.

The V call is TRBV24-1, the J call TRBJ1-4; D is perhaps TRBD1 (5 bases). From germline, CDR1 is KGHDR and CDR2 SFDVKD. The CDR3 has 14 amino acids. Trimming took 5 bases from V and 7 from J, leaving 13 bases between them. Here the CDR3 reads CATSGSGAVEKLFF. The CDR3 region has the DNA TGTGCCACCAGTGGTAGCGGGGCAGTTGAAAAACTGTTTTTT.

The genes are TRBV20-1 and TRBJ2-1; tentative D call: TRBD1 (6 bases). The germline V gene has CDR1 DFQATT and CDR2 SNEGSKA (reference sequence). The V end was cut by 3 bases, the J end by 8 bases, with 11 bases between. This CDR3 region has 12 residues. The CDR3, as DNA: TGCAGTGCTAGTACACAGGGTCATGAGCAGTTCTTC. Encoded protein: CSASTQGHEQFF.

The gene calls are TRBV5-4 and TRBJ1-1; 8 nucleotides agree with TRBD1. The CDR3 is 14 residues long. Unmatched junction bases numbered 7, after V lost 4 bases and J lost 5 bases. CDR1 and CDR2 from the germline V gene are SGHNT and YYREEE (reference sequence). DNA of the CDR3: TGTGCCAGCAGCCCCCGACAGGGGAGTACTGAAGCTTTCTTT. Residues: CASSPRQGSTEAFF.

The chain's CDR3 is CASSYGQGRYF. The DNA for the CDR3 is TGTGCCAGCAGTTATGGACAGGGCCGGTACTTC. The chain combines TRBV6-2 or TRBV6-3 with TRBJ2-5; 8 nucleotides align to TRBD1. The ends lost 3 bases at V and 13 bases at J; junction bases unmatched: 4. This CDR3 is built from 11 residues. Germline V gene data show CDR1 as MNHEY and CDR2 as SVGEGT.

This rearrangement joins TRBV18 to TRBJ1-1; unclear D gene. V dropped 3 bases and J dropped 0 bases, with 5 bases sitting between them. Germline V gene lookup returns CDR1 KGHSH and CDR2 LQKENI. This CDR3 has 13 amino acids. The CDR3 sequence is CASSPILNTEAFF. CDR3 coding DNA: TGTGCCAGCTCACCTATTTTGAACACTGAAGCTTTCTTT.

The gene calls are TRBV24-1 and TRBJ2-5; the match to TRBD2 covers 11 bases. The V segment lost 5 bases and the J segment 5 bases; nucleotides outside the gene matches: 6. This CDR3 is built from 15 residues. Per germline, CDR1 KGHDR and CDR2 SFDVKD. The CDR3 sequence: CATSAIAGGLETQYF. As DNA, the CDR3 is TGTGCCACCAGTGCGATAGCGGGGGGGTTGGAGACCCAGTACTTC.

V is TRBV9 and J is TRBJ1-2, with TRBD1 identical over 8 bases. Germline trimming cut 4 bases from V and 0 bases from J; bases unmatched to any gene: 8. Germline V gene data show CDR1 as SGDLS and CDR2 as YYNGEE. The CDR3 covers 16 residues. The CDR3: CASSKGTGGTNYGYTF. In DNA, the CDR3 is TGTGCCAGCAGCAAAGGGACAGGCGGTACTAACTATGGCTACACCTTC.

V gene TRBV29-1 combines with J gene TRBJ1-1; maybe TRBD1 (6 bases). V was pared by 1 base and J by 1 base, with 7 bases between. The CDR3 is made up of 13 amino acids. Germline V gene lookup returns CDR1 SQVTM and CDR2 ANQGSEA. The CDR3 coding sequence is TGCAGCGTTGAAGCGACAGGGAACACTGAAGCTTTCTTT. Translating gives CSVEATGNTEAFF.

This clone was seen once. The rearrangement uses TRBV7-2 and TRBJ2-5, with D maybe TRBD1 (5 bases). The germline gives CDR1 SGHTA, CDR2 FQGNSA. Trimming took 0 bases from V and 0 from J, leaving 8 bases between them. The CDR3 loop spans 15 amino acids. The CDR3 DNA sequence: TGTGCCAGCAGCTTAGCGACAGTGTACCAAGAGACCCAGTACTTC. Protein sequence: CASSLATVYQETQYF.

The chain has TRBV4-1 and TRBJ2-7; tentative D call: TRBD2 (6 bases). Deletions cut 1 base from V and 2 bases from J, with 12 bases between. Looked up from germline, CDR1 is MGHRA and CDR2 is YSYEKL. This CDR3 contains 15 residues. The chain's CDR3 is CASSQVRSGAYEQYF. The CDR3 DNA reads TGCGCCAGCAGCCAAGTCAGGTCGGGGGCCTACGAGCAGTACTTC.